Listed here are 12 T cell receptor beta chains from one sample, sequenced in a study of CD8 T cells in Susac syndrome. Reverse transcription of about 0.5 to 1 ug RNA used random hexamers. TCRdb re-called the immunoSEQ multiplex PCR reads through MiXCR, storing one row per CDR3 protein. Among 150,000 to 200,000 distinct CDR3 sequences listed, 91% were seen once. Sequenced: CD4+ T cells from PBMCs. These receptors all come from a human donor with Susac syndrome.

V usage is TRBV2 and J usage is TRBJ2-3; 9 nucleotides agree with TRBD2. V lost 3 bases to trimming and J lost 6 bases; unmatched junction nucleotides: 7. The CDR3 is 15 residues long. CDR1 is SNHLY and CDR2 is FYNNEI in the germline V gene. The CDR3 DNA is TGTGCCAGCAGTGAGACGAGTCTAGCGGGGGATACGCAGTATTTT. Amino acids: CASSETSLAGDTQYF.

This sequence joins TRBV16 and TRBJ1-1; no clear D. Trimming removed 2 bases at V and 4 bases at J, with 11 bases between. This CDR3 spans 14 amino acids. CDR1 is KGHSY, CDR2 FQNENV, per germline. For the CDR3, the DNA is TGTGCCAGCAGCCAAAGCCGGACTTTCACTGAAGCTTTCTTT. Residues: CASSQSRTFTEAFF.

The chain links TRBV11-2 to TRBJ2-7; 16 positions agree with TRBD2. CDR3 length: 18 residues. The germline gives CDR1 SGHAT, CDR2 FQNNGV. Trimming removed 0 bases from V and 2 bases from J; junction bases left unmatched: 4. In DNA, the CDR3 is TGTGCCAGCAGCTTAGATTTTGGGACTAGCGGGGGGGCCTACGAGCAGTACTTC. It translates to CASSLDFGTSGGAYEQYF.

This clonotype was seen once. The CDR3 loop reads CASSSRPTGKNSPLHF. The CDR3 coding sequence is TGTGCCAGCAGCTCACGACCGACAGGGAAAAACTCACCCCTCCACTTT. The V and J genes are TRBV5-4 and TRBJ1-6, with 7 bases matching TRBD1. Looked up from germline, CDR1 is SGHNT and CDR2 is YYREEE (reference sequence). This CDR3 has 16 amino acids. The V segment lost 3 bases and the J segment 10 bases; nucleotides outside the gene matches: 13.

V is TRBV5-1 and J is TRBJ2-5; 9 bases map to TRBD1. Germline-derived CDR1 and CDR2 are SGHRS and YFSETQ. The CDR3 loop spans 14 amino acids. The V and J ends lost 2 bases and 5 bases, in that order; junction bases with no gene match: 4. The DNA of the CDR3 is TGCGCCAGCAGCTTACAGGGGGCAGTTGAGACCCAGTACTTC. This sequence encodes CASSLQGAVETQYF.

The V and J genes are TRBV29-1 and TRBJ2-7; TRBD2 aligns across 8 bases. Germline V CDR1 and CDR2: SQVTM, ANQGSEA. Unmatched junction bases numbered 9, after V lost 5 bases and J lost 3 bases. This CDR3 comprises 14 residues. As DNA, the CDR3 is TGCAGCGTTACCCTAGGCGGGGGGTACTACGAGCAGTACTTC. Translated, it gives CSVTLGGGYYEQYF.

The chain employs TRBV25-1 and TRBJ2-1; TRBD2 agrees at 9 bases. The CDR3 has 15 residues. CDR1 is MGHDK and CDR2 is SYGVNS in the germline V gene. V lost 1 base, J lost 8 bases, and 6 bases stayed unmatched. The CDR3 coding sequence is TGTGCCAGCAGTGAATTGGGCGGGAGGGCGGATGAGCAGTTCTTC. Its translation: CASSELGGRADEQFF.

The chain joins TRBV28 to TRBJ2-3; 11 nucleotides align to TRBD2. Germline values: CDR1 MDHEN, CDR2 SYDVKM. The V segment lost 3 bases and the J segment 4 bases; nucleotides outside the gene matches: 3. This CDR3 is 15 amino acids long. The CDR3 bases are TGTGCCAGCAGTTTTGAACTAGCGGGAGCAGATACGCAGTATTTT. Its translation is CASSFELAGADTQYF.

The chain combines TRBV7-2 with TRBJ1-1; D ambiguous. Trimming left V 5 bases short and J 5 bases short, with 6 bases between. CDR3 length equals 11 residues. Germline V gene data show CDR1 as SGHTA and CDR2 as FQGNSA. This CDR3 is CASSPKTEAFF. CDR3 sequence (DNA): TGTGCCAGCAGCCCCAAAACTGAAGCTTTCTTT.

The J gene is TRBJ1-2, the V gene TRBV6-5, with 7 bases aligning to TRBD1. This CDR3 region has 15 residues. V lost 7 bases, J lost 0 bases, and 8 bases stayed unmatched. Germline values: CDR1 MNHEY, CDR2 SVGAGI. CDR3 loop: CASIRDRAANYGYTF. The DNA of the CDR3 is TGTGCCAGCATACGCGACAGGGCCGCTAACTATGGCTACACCTTC.

In its sample, this clonotype was seen once. The rearrangement joins TRBV15 to TRBJ1-5, with D perhaps matching TRBD1 (5 bases). Germline V lookup: CDR1 LNHNV, CDR2 YYDKDF (reference sequence). The V gene lost 2 bases and the J gene lost 4 bases, with 21 bases spanning the gap. The CDR3 loop spans 18 amino acids. In DNA, the CDR3 is TGTGCCACCAGCAGATCCCGGGTTATAGGGGCTACTAATCAGCCCCAGCATTTT. Protein sequence: CATSRSRVIGATNQPQHF.

The gene calls are TRBV4-2 and TRBJ2-2; D gene uncertain. Trimming pared 1 base from V and 2 bases from J, leaving 8 bases between. Germline CDR1 reads LGHNA; CDR2 reads YNFKEQ. The CDR3 contains 15 residues. The CDR3 DNA is TGTGCCAGCAGCCAAGTCGAACATAACACCGGGGAGCTGTTTTTT. Encoded protein: CASSQVEHNTGELFF.